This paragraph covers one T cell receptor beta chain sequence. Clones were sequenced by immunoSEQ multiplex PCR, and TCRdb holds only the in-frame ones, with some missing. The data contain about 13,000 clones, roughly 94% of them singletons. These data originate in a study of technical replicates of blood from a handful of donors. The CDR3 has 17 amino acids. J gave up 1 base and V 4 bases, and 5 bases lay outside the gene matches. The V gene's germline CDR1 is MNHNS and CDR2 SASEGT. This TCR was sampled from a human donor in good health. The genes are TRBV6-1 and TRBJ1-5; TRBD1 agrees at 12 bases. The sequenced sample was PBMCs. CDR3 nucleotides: TGTGCCAGCAGTGGAGGGACAGGGGGCTTCAGCAATCAGCCCCAGCATTTT. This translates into CASSGGTGGFSNQPQHF.